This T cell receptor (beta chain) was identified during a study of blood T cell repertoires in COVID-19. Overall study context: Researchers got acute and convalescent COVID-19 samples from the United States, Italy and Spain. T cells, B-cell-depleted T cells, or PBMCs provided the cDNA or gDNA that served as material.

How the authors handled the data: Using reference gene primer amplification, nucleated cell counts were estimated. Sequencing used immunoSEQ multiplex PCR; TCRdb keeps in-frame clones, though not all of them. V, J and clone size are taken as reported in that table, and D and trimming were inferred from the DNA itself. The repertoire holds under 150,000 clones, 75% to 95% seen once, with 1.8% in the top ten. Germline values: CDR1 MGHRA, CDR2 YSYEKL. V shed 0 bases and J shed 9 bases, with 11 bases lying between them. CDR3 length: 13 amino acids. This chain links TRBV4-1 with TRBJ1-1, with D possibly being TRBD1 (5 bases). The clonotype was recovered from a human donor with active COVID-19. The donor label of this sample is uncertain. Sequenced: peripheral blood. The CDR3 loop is CASSQDRVGQAFF. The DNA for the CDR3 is TGCGCCAGCAGCCAAGACAGGGTGGGGCAAGCTTTCTTT.